Each of the 20 T cell receptor beta chains below was sequenced from the same sample in a study of T cell repertoires in cytomegalovirus infection. TCRdb used MiXCR to reprocess the reads, holding one entry per CDR3 protein. The sample lists about 530,000 distinct CDR3 sequences, approximately 25% occurring once. Sample: PBMCs. The source of these receptors is a human donor in good health (CMV status not recorded). Some clones in this sample may be carry-over from other donors' samples.

V gene TRBV7-9 combines with J gene TRBJ1-2, with 9 bases identical to TRBD1. V lost 4 bases to trimming and J lost 5 bases; unmatched junction nucleotides: 8. CDR3 length: 15 amino acids. The germline V gene encodes CDR1 SEHNR and CDR2 FQNEAQ (reference sequence). CDR3 nucleotide sequence: TGTGCCAGCAGCTCCCAGACAGGGGGAAAATATGGCTACACCTTC. Translating it yields CASSSQTGGKYGYTF.

V and J are TRBV6-4 and TRBJ2-5; TRBD1 is a possible D gene (5 bases). The CDR3 length is 13 residues. CDR1 and CDR2 from the germline V gene are MRHNA and SNTAGT. V lost 1 base to trimming and J lost 3 bases, with 6 bases between them. CDR3 sequence: CASSDFREETQYF. The CDR3 nucleotides are TGTGCCAGCAGTGACTTCAGGGAAGAGACCCAGTACTTC.

This clonotype occurred a few times. This chain uses TRBV7-2 with TRBJ2-5; 7 bases fit TRBD2. Per the germline V gene, CDR1 is SGHTA and CDR2 is FQGNSA. V was pared by 2 bases and J by 4 bases, with 4 bases of the junction left unmatched. This CDR3 comprises 14 residues. CDR3 in DNA: TGTGCCAGCAGCTTACCGGGAGGCCCAGAGACCCAGTACTTC. Protein product: CASSLPGGPETQYF.

The chain recombines TRBV18 with TRBJ2-1, with unresolved D. V was trimmed by 0 bases and J by 9 bases, leaving 9 bases between them. The germline CDR1 and CDR2 sequences are KGHSH and LQKENI. The CDR3 sequence is 13 residues long. As DNA, the CDR3 is TGTGCCAGCTCACCACCTCACGACGGTGAGCAGTTCTTC. Encoded protein: CASSPPHDGEQFF.

On this clonotype: Given a much more abundant clone one base away, this may be a read error. V usage is TRBV12-3 or TRBV12-4 and J usage is TRBJ2-7; TRBD1 might be the D (6 bases). V was cut by 5 bases and J by 6 bases, with 14 bases left in between. This CDR3 contains 13 residues. CDR3 nucleotide sequence: TGTGCCAGCAGTCAGGGGCAACCCTGCGAGCAGTACTTC. Protein: CASSQGQPCEQYF.

This clonotype was seen a few times. The chain couples TRBV12-3 or TRBV12-4 to TRBJ1-1; D is uncertain. Trimming left V 6 bases short and J 5 bases short, with 16 bases between. The CDR3 totals 14 residues. CDR3 amino acids: CASRQSQVSTEAFF. The CDR3 nucleotides are TGTGCCAGCAGACAATCTCAGGTATCAACTGAAGCTTTCTTT.

The rearrangement links TRBV6-5 to TRBJ1-2, with 8 bases that match TRBD1. Germline lookup yields CDR1 MNHEY and CDR2 SVGAGI. The CDR3 extends over 14 amino acids. V shed 5 bases, J shed 6 bases, and the junction held 8 bases outside the gene matches. Here the CDR3 DNA reads TGTGCCAGCAGTAGCCCGGACAGGGTGGATGGCTACACCTTC. This translates into CASSSPDRVDGYTF.

This clonotype was detected a few times. This chain connects TRBV4-1 to TRBJ2-1, with a tentative D call TRBD2 (6 bases). The length of the CDR3 is 15 residues. CDR1 and CDR2 from the germline V gene are MGHRA and YSYEKL. The V end lost 1 base, the J end lost 4 bases, and 11 bases lay between the germline ends. CDR3 in DNA: TGCGCCAGCAGCCAAGCGGACTACGTATACAATGAGCAGTTCTTC. Translated: CASSQADYVYNEQFF.

This clonotype came up many times. The chain couples TRBV10-3 to TRBJ2-3; maybe TRBD1 (5 bases). This CDR3 comprises 14 residues. Germline CDR1 is ENHRY and CDR2 is SYGVKD. V gave up 11 bases and J gave up 4 bases, with 19 bases separating them. The CDR3 region is CASSREQGADTQYF. For the CDR3, the DNA is TGTGCCTCGAGCAGAGAGCAGGGTGCAGATACGCAGTATTTT.

This clonotype was recorded at least ten times. The chain has TRBV6-2 or TRBV6-3 and TRBJ2-7; 11 bases agree with TRBD2. After removal of 2 bases from V and 3 bases from J, the junction contained 0 bases not matched to a gene. The V gene's germline CDR1 is MNHEY and CDR2 SVGEGT. There are 14 residues in the CDR3. The DNA for the CDR3 is TGTGCCAGCAGTTACGGGACTAGCGGCTACGAGCAGTACTTC. Residues: CASSYGTSGYEQYF.

The chain joins TRBV2 to TRBJ2-7; D remains ambiguous. V gave up 4 bases and J gave up 7 bases, with 14 bases separating them. Germline CDR1 and CDR2: SNHLY and FYNNEI. The CDR3 is 13 residues long. The CDR3, as DNA: TGTGCCAGCAGTGGTAGGTGGCTTCGAGAGCAGTACGTC. The encoded protein is CASSGRWLREQYV.

J is TRBJ1-5 and V is TRBV6-1; D gene unclear. Germline-derived CDR1 and CDR2 are MNHNS and SASEGT. V lost 3 bases and J 6 bases, leaving 18 bases between the germline ends. The CDR3 has 16 residues. The DNA for the CDR3 is TGTGCCAGCAGTGATACCCATTCCCTCCCCGGTCAGCCCCAGCATTTT. Protein sequence: CASSDTHSLPGQPQHF.

Comment on this clonotype: In this CDR3 the conserved last residue, phenylalanine or tryptophan, is missing, so a read error is likely. V gene TRBV24-1 combines with J gene TRBJ2-1, with TRBD1 identical over 10 bases. The CDR3 length is 17 residues. The V and J ends lost 6 bases and 5 bases, in that order; junction bases with no gene match: 12. Germline V CDR1 and CDR2: KGHDR, SFDVKD. The CDR3 DNA follows: TGTGCCACCAGTTTGACAGGGGGCGGAGATTCGGACAATGAGCAGTTCCTC. The encoded protein is CATSLTGGGDSDNEQFL.

The table lists this clonotype with a few counts. This chain joins TRBV7-9 and TRBJ2-2; 10 nucleotides align to TRBD1. The CDR3 runs to 13 residues. Germline assignment: CDR1 SEHNR and CDR2 FQNEAQ (reference sequence). The junction had 2 bases not matched to a gene; V was cut back by 10 bases and J by 3 bases. This CDR3 is CAKGTGDTGELFF. DNA of the CDR3: TGTGCCAAGGGGACAGGGGACACCGGGGAGCTGTTTTTT.

The V call is TRBV28, the J call TRBJ2-7; D is uncertain. V lost 7 bases and J 1 base, leaving 20 bases between the germline ends. CDR3 size: 16 residues. Germline CDR1 is MDHEN and CDR2 is SYDVKM. The CDR3 nucleotides are TGTGCCAGCAACACCCCCATGAAGGACCAATCCTACGAGCAGTACTTC. It yields the protein CASNTPMKDQSYEQYF.

The rearrangement uses TRBV19 and TRBJ2-7; 12 bases line up with TRBD1. V shed 5 bases and J 5 bases; nucleotides not matched to a gene: 13. This CDR3 is 17 amino acids long. Germline values: CDR1 LNHDA, CDR2 SQIVND (reference sequence). The CDR3, as DNA: TGTGCCAGTAGTCAGAACTCTCCGGGACAGGGGGCCCACGAGCAGTACTTC. As protein: CASSQNSPGQGAHEQYF.

The CDR3 region is CASRPDGTETQYF. As DNA, the CDR3 is TGTGCCAGCAGGCCGGACGGGACGGAGACCCAGTACTTC. The chain recombines TRBV2 with TRBJ2-5; D is tentatively TRBD1 or TRBD2 (5 bases each). V was shortened by 6 bases and J by 5 bases, with 13 bases between the two germline ends. CDR3 length: 13 residues. Looked up from germline, CDR1 is SNHLY and CDR2 is FYNNEI.

The V and J genes are TRBV5-1 and TRBJ1-4; no reliable D call. Germline CDR1 is SGHRS and CDR2 is YFSETQ. The CDR3 spans 15 residues. V lost 4 bases and J 8 bases, leaving 18 bases between the germline ends. CDR3 coding DNA: TGCGCCAGCAGCCCCGGGTTGAGGGTTGAGGAAAAACTGTTTTTT. Its translation: CASSPGLRVEEKLFF.

This clonotype was detected ten times or more. The rearrangement uses TRBV7-2 and TRBJ2-7, with D perhaps being TRBD1 or TRBD2 (5 bases each). The CDR3 has 15 residues. The germline gives CDR1 SGHTA, CDR2 FQGNSA. V gave up 5 bases and J gave up 7 bases, with 21 bases separating them. The CDR3 bases are TGTGCCAGCAGCCAGAGGGACCCCATATCTCGAGAGCAGTACTTC. Translated, it gives CASSQRDPISREQYF.

The chain combines TRBV14 with TRBJ1-6; D remains ambiguous. This CDR3 contains 15 residues. The germline gives CDR1 SGHDN, CDR2 FVKESK. V was pared by 0 bases and J by 11 bases, with 14 bases between. CDR3 sequence reads: CASSQDKNAVTPLHF. The DNA of the CDR3 is TGTGCCAGCAGCCAAGATAAGAATGCGGTGACACCCCTCCACTTT.